A single sample gave rise to the 9 T cell receptor beta chains below, sequenced in a study of blood T cell repertoires in COVID-19. The repertoire was sequenced with immunoSEQ multiplex PCR; TCRdb's copy has only in-frame clones and lacks some. The sample consists of a few hundred thousand clones, around nine tenths of them appearing once. The sample was PBMCs or T cells enriched from blood (not recorded which). The receptors were gathered from a woman in her forties or fifties who had recovered from COVID-19.

CDR3 in DNA: TGCGCCAGCAGCTGGGGCTCCGGGACTAACCAAGAGACCCAGTACTTC. Translating gives CASSWGSGTNQETQYF. The chain combines TRBV5-1 with TRBJ2-5; 7 bases match TRBD2. CDR3 length: 16 residues. The germline gives CDR1 SGHRS, CDR2 YFSETQ. Trimming cost V 3 bases and J 0 bases; bases outside gene matches: 8.

The genes are TRBV12-3 or TRBV12-4 and TRBJ1-2; TRBD1 matches at 7 bases. Trimming at V came to 5 bases and at J to 2 bases, leaving 2 bases not matched to a gene. The CDR3 runs to 13 residues. As DNA, the CDR3 is TGTGCCAGCAGTCTCAGGGGGAACTATGGCTACACCTTC. It specifies CASSLRGNYGYTF.

The rearrangement joins TRBV3-1 (or the pseudogene TRBV3-2) to TRBJ1-5; 10 nucleotides line up with TRBD1. CDR3 length equals 15 residues. Per the germline V gene, CDR1 is LGHDT and CDR2 is YNNKEL (reference sequence). Unmatched junction bases numbered 4, after V lost 2 bases and J lost 6 bases. The CDR3 loop reads CASSQQGQGSQPQHF. The CDR3 DNA sequence: TGTGCCAGCAGCCAACAGGGACAGGGGAGTCAGCCCCAGCATTTT.

This chain joins TRBV28 and TRBJ2-1, with TRBD2 as a possible D gene (7 bases). CDR3 length: 13 residues. Per the germline V gene, CDR1 is MDHEN and CDR2 is SYDVKM. V shed 2 bases and J shed 10 bases, with 12 bases lying between them. This chain's CDR3 is CASSLRGAWEQFF. CDR3 nucleotide sequence: TGTGCCAGCAGTTTACGGGGGGCCTGGGAGCAGTTCTTC.

The chain is built from TRBV4-1 and TRBJ2-7; 11 nucleotides line up with TRBD1. J lost 7 bases, V lost 2 bases, and 7 bases had no gene match. Looked up from germline, CDR1 is MGHRA and CDR2 is YSYEKL. This CDR3 is built from 15 residues. The CDR3 spells CASSQSGTGGWEQYF. The CDR3, as DNA: TGCGCCAGCAGCCAATCCGGGACAGGGGGTTGGGAGCAGTACTTC.

The chain joins TRBV13 to TRBJ1-5; TRBD1 might be the D (6 bases). CDR3 length: 16 amino acids. V lost 3 bases and J 7 bases, leaving 19 bases between the germline ends. Looked up from germline, CDR1 is PRHDT and CDR2 is FYEKMQ (reference sequence). CDR3 protein: CASSLGPTGKGQPQHF. The CDR3 nucleotides read TGTGCCAGCAGCTTGGGGCCCACAGGGAAAGGACAGCCCCAGCATTTT.

This chain links TRBV18 with TRBJ1-2; TRBD1 agrees at 7 bases. The germline gives CDR1 KGHSH, CDR2 LQKENI. The CDR3 extends over 14 amino acids. Trimming removed 2 bases from V and 8 bases from J; junction bases left unmatched: 8. The CDR3 loop reads CASSPATGAGGYTF. DNA for the CDR3: TGTGCCAGCTCACCAGCAACAGGGGCGGGCGGCTACACCTTC.

The chain couples TRBV10-3 to TRBJ2-2, with D possibly TRBD2 on 5 matching bases. The V gene lost 7 bases and the J gene lost 5 bases, with 11 bases spanning the gap. Germline V lookup: CDR1 ENHRY, CDR2 SYGVKD. The CDR3 covers 13 residues. The CDR3 loop reads CAITPGGTGELFF. CDR3 DNA sequence: TGTGCCATCACCCCCGGCGGGACCGGGGAGCTGTTTTTT.

The chain links TRBV18 to TRBJ1-2, with 10 positions matching TRBD1. The CDR3 spans 17 residues. The trim removed 5 bases at V and 2 bases at J, leaving 11 bases unmatched. The germline gives CDR1 KGHSH, CDR2 LQKENI. The CDR3 DNA reads as TGTGCCAGCTCAGACACTGACAGGGGGCCCATAAACTATGGCTACACCTTC. Translation gives CASSDTDRGPINYGYTF.